This T cell receptor (beta chain) appears in the sequencing data of a study of T cell responses to AZD1222 COVID-19 vaccine. Germline CDR1 and CDR2: LGHNA and YNFKEQ. CDR3 length: 13 amino acids. The germline V and J ends were trimmed by 2 bases and 7 bases, with 11 bases remaining between them. Study-wide results and limits: Repertoire collection took place solely once the T cell response had peaked. Donors were chiefly white British, with a greater number of females, and clonal diversity was perhaps underestimated.

Concerning this clone: Its antigen remains unknown.

TCRdb keeps only in-frame clones here, not all; method: immunoSEQ multiplex PCR. The sample has 150,000 to 200,000 clones; over 80% are singletons. The clonotype was recovered from an adult in good health. This rearrangement joins TRBV4-2 to TRBJ1-2, with D hard to call. Sequenced material: peripheral blood, taken on day 0 of AZD1222 vaccination. The CDR3 protein is CASSQSGVGGYTF. In DNA, the CDR3 is TGTGCCAGCAGCCAATCGGGAGTCGGTGGCTACACCTTC.